This T cell receptor beta chain was identified in a study of PD-1 blockade in mismatch repair-deficient tumors. Turning to the study itself: All were previously treated, progressing patients with about a dozen mismatch repair-deficient cancer types.

Only a few counts were recorded for this clone. Its antigen is currently unknown. Whole-study findings and limits: After pembrolizumab, tumor-resident clones rose rapidly, then generally contracted before radiologic responses.

PCR or immunohistochemistry showed mismatch repair deficiency in every enrolled patient. Three pembrolizumab responders had their TCRs sequenced. The germline V gene has CDR1 SGHNT and CDR2 YENEEA. The CDR3 totals 14 residues. The germline V and J ends were trimmed by 0 bases and 6 bases, with 11 bases remaining between them. TCRdb's copy holds only in-frame clones and misses some; the assay was immunoSEQ multiplex PCR. The sample includes 100,000 to 150,000 clones, around 83% seen only once; the top ten take roughly 14%. This receptor was taken from an adult with mismatch repair-deficient cancer. Sequencing used peripheral blood, obtained 44 weeks after starting pembrolizumab. The rearrangement joins TRBV11-3 to TRBJ1-1, with D maybe TRBD1 (5 bases). CDR3 protein: CASSLEGTSPEAFF. Written as DNA, the CDR3 is TGTGCCAGCAGCTTAGAGGGGACGAGCCCTGAAGCTTTCTTT.